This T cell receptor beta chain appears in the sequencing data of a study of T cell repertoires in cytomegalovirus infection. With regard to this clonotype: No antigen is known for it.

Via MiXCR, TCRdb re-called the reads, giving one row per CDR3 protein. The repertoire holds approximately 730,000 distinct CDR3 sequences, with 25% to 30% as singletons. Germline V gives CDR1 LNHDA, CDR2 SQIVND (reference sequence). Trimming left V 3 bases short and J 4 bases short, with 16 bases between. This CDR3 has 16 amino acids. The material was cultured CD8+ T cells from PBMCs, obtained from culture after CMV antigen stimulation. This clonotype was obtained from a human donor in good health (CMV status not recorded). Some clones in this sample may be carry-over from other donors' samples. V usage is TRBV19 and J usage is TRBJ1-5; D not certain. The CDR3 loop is CASSIFLGQVNQPQHF. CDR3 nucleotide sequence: TGTGCCAGTAGTATTTTTTTAGGGCAGGTGAATCAGCCCCAGCATTTT.